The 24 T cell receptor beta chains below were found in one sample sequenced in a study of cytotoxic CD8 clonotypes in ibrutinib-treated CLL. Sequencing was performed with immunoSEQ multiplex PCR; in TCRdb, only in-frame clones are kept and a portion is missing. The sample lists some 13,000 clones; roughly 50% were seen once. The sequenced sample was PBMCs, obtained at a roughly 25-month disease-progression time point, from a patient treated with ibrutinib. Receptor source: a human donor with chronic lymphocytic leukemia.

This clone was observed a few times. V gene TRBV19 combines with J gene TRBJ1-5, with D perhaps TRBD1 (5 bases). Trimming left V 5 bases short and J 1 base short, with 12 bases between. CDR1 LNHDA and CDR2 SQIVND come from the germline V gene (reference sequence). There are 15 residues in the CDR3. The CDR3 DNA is TGTGCCAGTAGTCCGGGGACGGGAAGCAATCAGCCCCAGCATTTT. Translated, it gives CASSPGTGSNQPQHF.

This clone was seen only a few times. The CDR3 loop is CASSFKTENTEAFF. The CDR3 nucleotides are TGCGCCAGCAGTTTTAAGACAGAGAACACTGAAGCTTTCTTT. The chain carries TRBV4-1 and TRBJ1-1, with D tentatively TRBD1 (5 bases). Trimming shortened V by 6 bases and J by 1 base, and 12 bases separated the two germline ends. Germline values: CDR1 MGHRA, CDR2 YSYEKL. This CDR3 is built from 14 residues.

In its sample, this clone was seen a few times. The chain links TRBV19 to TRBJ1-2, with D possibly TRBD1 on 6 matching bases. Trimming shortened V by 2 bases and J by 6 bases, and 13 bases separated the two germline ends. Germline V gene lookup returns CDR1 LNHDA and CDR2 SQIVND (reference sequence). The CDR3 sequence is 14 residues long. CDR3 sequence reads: CASSISRGAHGYTF. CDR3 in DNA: TGTGCCAGTAGTATATCGCGGGGGGCGCATGGCTACACCTTC.

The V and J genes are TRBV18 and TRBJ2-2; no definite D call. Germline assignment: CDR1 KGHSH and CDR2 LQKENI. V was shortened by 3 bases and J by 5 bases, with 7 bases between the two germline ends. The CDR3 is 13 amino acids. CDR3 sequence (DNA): TGTGCCAGCTCACCCCTCACGACCGGGGAGCTGTTTTTT. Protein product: CASSPLTTGELFF.

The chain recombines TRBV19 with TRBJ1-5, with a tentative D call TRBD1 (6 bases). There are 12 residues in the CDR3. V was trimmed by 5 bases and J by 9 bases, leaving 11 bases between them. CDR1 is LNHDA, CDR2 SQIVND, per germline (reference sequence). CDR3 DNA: TGTGCCAGTAGTGTACAGGGACGGCCCCAGCATTTT. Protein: CASSVQGRPQHF. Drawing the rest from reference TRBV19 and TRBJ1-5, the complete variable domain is DGGITQSPKYLFRKEGQNVTLSCEQNLNHDAMYWYRQDPGQGLRLIYYSQIVNDFQKGDIAEGYSVSREKKESFPLTVTSAQKNPTAFYLCASSVQGRPQHFGDGTRLSIL.

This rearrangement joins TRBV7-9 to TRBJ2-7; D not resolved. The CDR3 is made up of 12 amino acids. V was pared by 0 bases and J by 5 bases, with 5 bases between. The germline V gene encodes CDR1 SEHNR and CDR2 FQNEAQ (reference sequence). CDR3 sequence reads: CASSLATDEQYF. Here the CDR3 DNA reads TGTGCCAGCAGCTTAGCTACAGACGAGCAGTACTTC.

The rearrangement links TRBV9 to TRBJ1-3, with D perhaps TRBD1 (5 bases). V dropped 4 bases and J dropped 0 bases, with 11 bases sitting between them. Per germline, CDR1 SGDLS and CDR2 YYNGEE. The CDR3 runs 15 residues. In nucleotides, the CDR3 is TGTGCCAGCAGCAGGGACCCTTCCTCTGGAAACACCATATATTTT. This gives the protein CASSRDPSSGNTIYF.

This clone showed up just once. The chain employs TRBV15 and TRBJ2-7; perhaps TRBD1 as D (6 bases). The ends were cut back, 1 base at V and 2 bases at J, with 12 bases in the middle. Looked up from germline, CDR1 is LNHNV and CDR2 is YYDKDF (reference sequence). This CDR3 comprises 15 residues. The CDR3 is CATSRGGTTAYEQYF. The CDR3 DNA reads TGTGCCACCAGCAGAGGTGGGACAACCGCCTACGAGCAGTACTTC.

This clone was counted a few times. CDR3 region: CASSLLKHSGNTIYF. CDR3 coding DNA: TGTGCCAGCAGCCTACTGAAACACTCTGGAAACACCATATATTTT. The rearrangement uses TRBV2 and TRBJ1-3; D is unresolved. Trimming stripped 6 bases from V and 0 bases from J, with 12 bases between. The germline V gene has CDR1 SNHLY and CDR2 FYNNEI. The CDR3 is 15 amino acids. The complete variable domain, with remaining parts taken from reference TRBV2 and TRBJ1-3, reads EPEVTQTPSHQVTQMGQEVILRCVPISNHLYFYWYRQILGQKVEFLVSFYNNEISEKSEIFDDQFSVERPDGSNFTLKIRSTKLEDSAMYFCASSLLKHSGNTIYFGEGSWLTVV.

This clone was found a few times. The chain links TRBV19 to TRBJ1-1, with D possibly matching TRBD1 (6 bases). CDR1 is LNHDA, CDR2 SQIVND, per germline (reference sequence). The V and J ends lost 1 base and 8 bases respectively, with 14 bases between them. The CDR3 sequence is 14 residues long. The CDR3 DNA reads TGTGCCAGTAGTATAGGGCCGGGGGCGATAGAAGCTTTCTTT. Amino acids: CASSIGPGAIEAFF.

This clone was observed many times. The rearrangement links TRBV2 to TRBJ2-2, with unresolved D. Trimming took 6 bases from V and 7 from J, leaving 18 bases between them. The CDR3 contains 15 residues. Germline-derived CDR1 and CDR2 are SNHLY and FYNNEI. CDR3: CASSRWVGGDGELFF. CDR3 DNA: TGTGCCAGCAGCCGGTGGGTCGGTGGGGACGGGGAGCTGTTTTTT.

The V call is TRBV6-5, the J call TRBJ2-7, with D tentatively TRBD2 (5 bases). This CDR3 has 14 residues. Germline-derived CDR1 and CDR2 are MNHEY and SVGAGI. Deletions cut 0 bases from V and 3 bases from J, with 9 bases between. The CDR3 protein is CASSYSRGIYEQYF. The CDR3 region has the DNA TGTGCCAGCAGTTACTCGAGAGGGATCTACGAGCAGTACTTC.

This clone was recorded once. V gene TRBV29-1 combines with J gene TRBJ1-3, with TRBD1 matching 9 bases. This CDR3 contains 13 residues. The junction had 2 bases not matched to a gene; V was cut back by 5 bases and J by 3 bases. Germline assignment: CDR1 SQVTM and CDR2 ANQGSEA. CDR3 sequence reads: CSVRTGDGNTIYF. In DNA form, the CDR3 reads TGCAGCGTTCGGACAGGGGATGGAAACACCATATATTTT.

The CDR3 loop reads CASSRDRSTGELFF. CDR3 bases: TGTGCCAGCAGCCGGGACAGATCAACCGGGGAGCTGTTTTTT. This chain links TRBV11-2 with TRBJ2-2, with 7 positions matching TRBD1. Looked up from germline, CDR1 is SGHAT and CDR2 is FQNNGV. This CDR3 has 14 residues. The V gene end was trimmed by 5 bases and the J gene end by 5 bases; junction bases not matched to a gene: 5. Drawing the rest from reference TRBV11-2 and TRBJ2-2, the complete variable domain is EAGVAQSPRYKIIEKRQSVAFWCNPISGHATLYWYQQILGQGPKLLIQFQNNGVVDDSQLPKDRFSAERLKGVDSTLKIQPAKLEDSAVYLCASSRDRSTGELFFGEGSRLTVL.

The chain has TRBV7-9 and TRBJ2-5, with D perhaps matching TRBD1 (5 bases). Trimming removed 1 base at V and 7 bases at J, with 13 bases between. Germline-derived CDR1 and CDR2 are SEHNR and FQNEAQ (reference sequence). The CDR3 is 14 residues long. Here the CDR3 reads CASSLVQGWGTQYF. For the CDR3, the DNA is TGTGCCAGCAGCTTAGTCCAGGGATGGGGGACCCAGTACTTC.

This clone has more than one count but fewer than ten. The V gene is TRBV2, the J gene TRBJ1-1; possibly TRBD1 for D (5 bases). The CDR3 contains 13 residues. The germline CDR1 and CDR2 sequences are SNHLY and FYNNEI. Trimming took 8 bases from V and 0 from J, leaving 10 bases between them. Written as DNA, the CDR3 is TGTGCCAGCTCGGGGGTCATGAACACTGAAGCTTTCTTT. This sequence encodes CASSGVMNTEAFF.

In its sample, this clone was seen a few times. The DNA for the CDR3 is TGCGCCAGCAGCCAAGTAGGCCAGGGGGTTGCCCAAGCTTTCTTT. Translated, it gives CASSQVGQGVAQAFF. The chain has TRBV4-1 and TRBJ1-1; 7 bases fit TRBD1. Unmatched junction bases numbered 11, after V lost 1 base and J lost 9 bases. This CDR3 region has 15 residues. Germline V CDR1 and CDR2: MGHRA, YSYEKL.

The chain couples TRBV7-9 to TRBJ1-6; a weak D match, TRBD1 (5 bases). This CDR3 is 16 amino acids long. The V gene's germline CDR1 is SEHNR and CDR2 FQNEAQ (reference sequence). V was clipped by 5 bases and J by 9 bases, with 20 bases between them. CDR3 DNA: TGTGCCAGCAGCAAGCGAGGGGAGGCCAGTTCTTCACCCCTCCACTTT. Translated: CASSKRGEASSSPLHF.

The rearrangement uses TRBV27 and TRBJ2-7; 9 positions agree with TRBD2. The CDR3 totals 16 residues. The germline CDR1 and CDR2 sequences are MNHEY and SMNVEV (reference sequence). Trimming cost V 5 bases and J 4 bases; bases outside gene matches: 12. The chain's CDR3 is CASSLRGGAIGYEQYF. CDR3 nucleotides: TGTGCCAGCAGTCTCCGCGGGGGGGCGATTGGATACGAGCAGTACTTC.

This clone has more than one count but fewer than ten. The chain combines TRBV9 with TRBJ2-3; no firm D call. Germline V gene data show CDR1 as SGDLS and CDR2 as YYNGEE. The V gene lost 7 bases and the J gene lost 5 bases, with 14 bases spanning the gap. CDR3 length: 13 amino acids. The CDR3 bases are TGTGCCAGCCGAGATGGAGTGGGAGATACGCAGTATTTT. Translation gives CASRDGVGDTQYF.

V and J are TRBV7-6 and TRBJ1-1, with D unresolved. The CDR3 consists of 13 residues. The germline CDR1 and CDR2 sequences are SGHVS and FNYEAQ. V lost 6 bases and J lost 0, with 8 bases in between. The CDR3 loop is CASRQNMNTEAFF. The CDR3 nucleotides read TGTGCCAGCAGACAGAACATGAACACTGAAGCTTTCTTT.

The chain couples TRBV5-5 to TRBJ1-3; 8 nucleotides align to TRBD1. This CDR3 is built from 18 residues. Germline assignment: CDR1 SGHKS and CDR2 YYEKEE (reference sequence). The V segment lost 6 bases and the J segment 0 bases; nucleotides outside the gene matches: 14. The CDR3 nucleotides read TGTGCCAGCACCGACTGGGGGGACAGGTCAAGCTCTGGAAACACCATATATTTT. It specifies CASTDWGDRSSSGNTIYF.

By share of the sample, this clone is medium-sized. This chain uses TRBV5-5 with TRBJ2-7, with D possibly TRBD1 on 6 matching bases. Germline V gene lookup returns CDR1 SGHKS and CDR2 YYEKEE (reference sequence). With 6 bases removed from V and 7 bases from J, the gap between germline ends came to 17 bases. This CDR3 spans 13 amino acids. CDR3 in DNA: TGTGCCAGCACCCTCCCGGGACAAGTTGAGCAGTACTTC. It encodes CASTLPGQVEQYF. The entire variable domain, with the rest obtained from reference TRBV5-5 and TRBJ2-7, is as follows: DAGVTQSPTHLIKTRGQQVTLRCSPISGHKSVSWYQQVLGQGPQFIFQYYEKEERGRGNFPDRFSARQFPNYSSELNVNALLLGDSALYLCASTLPGQVEQYFGPGTRLTVT.

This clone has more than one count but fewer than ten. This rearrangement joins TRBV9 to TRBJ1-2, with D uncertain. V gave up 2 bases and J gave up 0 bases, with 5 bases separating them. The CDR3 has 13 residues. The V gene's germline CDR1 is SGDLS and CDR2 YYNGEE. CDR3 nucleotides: TGTGCCAGCAGCGTCGACCCTAACTATGGCTACACCTTC. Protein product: CASSVDPNYGYTF.